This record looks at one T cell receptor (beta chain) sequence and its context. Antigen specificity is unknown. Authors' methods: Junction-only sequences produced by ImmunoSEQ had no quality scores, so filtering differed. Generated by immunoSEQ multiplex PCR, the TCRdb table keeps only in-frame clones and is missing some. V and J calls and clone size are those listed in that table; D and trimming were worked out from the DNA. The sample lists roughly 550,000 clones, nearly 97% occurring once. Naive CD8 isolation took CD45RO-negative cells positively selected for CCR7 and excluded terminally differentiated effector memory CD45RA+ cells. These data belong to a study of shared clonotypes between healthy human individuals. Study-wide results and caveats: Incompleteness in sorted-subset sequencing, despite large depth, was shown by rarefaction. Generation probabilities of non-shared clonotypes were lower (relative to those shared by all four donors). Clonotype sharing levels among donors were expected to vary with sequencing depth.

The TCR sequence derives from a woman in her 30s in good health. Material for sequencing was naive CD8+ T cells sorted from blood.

The DNA for the CDR3 is TGTGCCAGCAGCCCCGGGACATCAAACCTCGGGAATACGCAGTATTTT. Amino acids: CASSPGTSNLGNTQYF. The chain carries TRBV7-9 and TRBJ2-3; D is perhaps TRBD1 (6 bases). V shed 5 bases and J shed 7 bases, with 22 bases lying between them. CDR1 SEHNR and CDR2 FQNEAQ come from the germline V gene (reference sequence). The CDR3 totals 16 residues. The variable domain in full, with the rest retrieved from reference TRBV7-9 and TRBJ2-3, is DTGVSQNPRHKITKRGQNVTFRCDPISEHNRLYWYRQTLGQGPEFLTYFQNEAQLEKSRLLSDRFSAERPKGSFSTLEIQRTEQGDSAMYLCASSPGTSNLGNTQYFGPGTRLTVL.